This is a list of T cell receptor beta chains from one sample in a study of blood T cell repertoires in COVID-19. Measured with immunoSEQ multiplex PCR; TCRdb has only the in-frame clones, and not every one. The repertoire holds about 140,000 clones, with 60% to 80% as singletons. Sequences were obtained from peripheral blood. These receptors originate from a woman between 50 and 59 years old with active or convalescent COVID-19. Both conserved end residues are part of each CDR3. The D gene is left open where the match is weak. Size tells how often a clone was seen (once, few, many) or the class of an expanded clone, and some rows leave it out.

>-|TRBV27|TRBJ1-5|-
TGTGCCAGCAGTGTCGGGACAAGCAATCAGCCCCAGCATTTT
CASSVGTSNQPQHF
>TRBD1|TRBV7-8|TRBJ2-1|-
TGTGCCAGCAGCTCCCGGGACAGGGTGGTCCATGAGCAGTTCTTC
CASSSRDRVVHEQFF
>TRBD1|TRBV10-1|TRBJ1-5|-
TGCGCCAGCAGTGACAATTGGACAGGGCGCAATCAGCCCCAGCATTTT
CASSDNWTGRNQPQHF
>-|TRBV7-2|TRBJ1-1|-
TGTGCCAGCAGCTTCCGGAACACTGAAGCTTTCTTT
CASSFRNTEAFF
>TRBD1|TRBV27|TRBJ1-6|-
TGTGCCAGCAGTTTTGGGACAGGGGGGAATTCACCCCTCCACTTT
CASSFGTGGNSPLHF
>TRBD1|TRBV6-5|TRBJ1-6|-
TGTGCCAGCCGGGAGGACAGGGGGCTGGAACCACCCCTCCACTTT
CASREDRGLEPPLHF
>-|TRBV7-7|TRBJ2-5|-
TGTGCTAGCAGTCCGTGGGACCAGGGAGGCGAGACCCAGTACTTC
CASSPWDQGGETQYF
>-|TRBV7-8|TRBJ1-4|-
TGTGCCAGCAGCTCCGCGGGAAAGGGTGAAAAACTGTTTTTT
CASSSAGKGEKLFF
>TRBD2|TRBV7-3|TRBJ2-1|-
TGTGCCAGCAGCCTCCCGGGGGGGGAGCGGTACAATGAGCAGTTCTTC
CASSLPGGERYNEQFF
>TRBD2|TRBV27|TRBJ2-2|-
TGTGCCAGCAGTTTAAAAGCTAGCGGGACCACCGGGGAGCTGTTTTTT
CASSLKASGTTGELFF
>TRBD2|TRBV2|TRBJ2-7|-
TGTGCCAGCAGTGAAGCGGGGACTAGCGGGAGGGCTCCGAACGAGCAGTACTTC
CASSEAGTSGRAPNEQYF
>-|TRBV6-5|TRBJ2-7|once
TGTGCCAGCAGCAGTGAAGGGGGCTCCTACGAGCAGTACTTC
CASSSEGGSYEQYF
>-|TRBV29-1|TRBJ1-3|-
TGCAGCGTGAGGACAGCTGGAAACACCATATATTTT
CSVRTAGNTIYF
>-|TRBV19|TRBJ1-1|-
TGTGCCAGTAGTATACGCATTGGGACTATAGCTTTCTTT
CASSIRIGTIAFF
>TRBD1|TRBV27|TRBJ2-1|-
TGTGCCAGCAGTTTACGACAGGGGAGAAATGAGCAGTTCTTC
CASSLRQGRNEQFF
>-|TRBV9|TRBJ2-1|few
TGTGCCAGCGGACCAGGGGACTACCTAGGGATGAGTGAGCAGTTCTTC
CASGPGDYLGMSEQFF
>TRBD2|TRBV19|TRBJ2-5|-
TGTGCCAGTAGTCACCGGAGACTAGCGGGAGTTACCCAAGAGACCCAGTACTTC
CASSHRRLAGVTQETQYF
>-|TRBV3-1/TRBV3-2|TRBJ1-1|-
TGTGCCAGCAGCCAAGACCGGATGGGGGCAGGGAATAAAGGCACTGAAGCTTTCTTT
CASSQDRMGAGNKGTEAFF
>-|TRBV11-1|TRBJ2-2|-
TGTGCCAGCAGCTTAGAAGCAGGGGCGAACACCGGGGAGCTGTTTTTT
CASSLEAGANTGELFF
>TRBD1|TRBV7-2|TRBJ2-1|-
TGTGCCAGCAGCCCTTCAGACAGGGAAGGATACAATGAGCAGTTCTTC
CASSPSDREGYNEQFF
>-|TRBV5-4|TRBJ2-1|once
TGTGCCAGCAGCTTGGGCAGCGGGCCTTACAATGAGCAGTTCTTC
CASSLGSGPYNEQFF
>-|TRBV2|TRBJ2-5|-
TGTGCCAGCAGGGCCCCGGGATTCCAAGAGACCCAGTACTTC
CASRAPGFQETQYF
>-|TRBV5-1|TRBJ2-3|few
TGCGCCAGCAGCTTGGCGACACCAACGGGATCAGATACGCAGTATTTT
CASSLATPTGSDTQYF
>TRBD1|TRBV7-3|TRBJ2-1|-
TGTGCCAGCAGCAGTCTTACAGGGGACATCAATGAGCAGTTCTTC
CASSSLTGDINEQFF
>TRBD2|TRBV19|TRBJ2-1|-
TGTGCCATATCTAGCGGGGGGAGGAATGAGCAGTTCTTC
CAISSGGRNEQFF
>-|TRBV19|TRBJ2-4|-
TGTGCCAGTAGTATAGACGCCGTCAAAGGACAGAGAGCCAAAAACATTCAGTACTTC
CASSIDAVKGQRAKNIQYF
>-|TRBV29-1|TRBJ1-2|-
TGCAGCGTTGATAACAGTGGGGCGAGCTATGGCTACACCTTC
CSVDNSGASYGYTF
>TRBD2|TRBV7-2|TRBJ2-7|-
TGTGCCAGCAGCAAGGGGGGGCTAGCGGGAGTGAACGAGCAGTACTTC
CASSKGGLAGVNEQYF
>-|TRBV28|TRBJ2-7|-
TGTGCCAGCAACCGCCTAATACCCTACGAGCAGTACTTC
CASNRLIPYEQYF
>-|TRBV5-1|TRBJ2-4|-
TGCGCCAGCAGCCGGACAGCGATAGCCAAAAACATTCAGTACTTC
CASSRTAIAKNIQYF
>TRBD1|TRBV12-3/TRBV12-4|TRBJ2-7|-
TGTGCCAGCAGCCGGGACAGCTCCTACGAGCAGTACTTC
CASSRDSSYEQYF
>TRBD1|TRBV6-5|TRBJ1-1|-
TGTGCCAGCAGGCCCCGGGACAGGGGGTCGGCTTTCTTT
CASRPRDRGSAFF
>TRBD2|TRBV5-6|TRBJ2-2|-
TGTGCCAGCAGCTTCCGGACTAGCGGGAACACCGGGGAGCTGTTTTTT
CASSFRTSGNTGELFF
>TRBD2|TRBV7-9|TRBJ2-2|-
TGTGCCAGCAGCCCTATGAGGACTAGCGGGAACACCGGGGAGCTGTTTTTT
CASSPMRTSGNTGELFF
>-|TRBV4-1|TRBJ1-2|-
TGCGCCAGCAGCCAAGAGGTCAGCTATGGCTACACCTTC
CASSQEVSYGYTF
>-|TRBV7-2|TRBJ2-2|-
TGTGCCAGCAGCCCTCCTCCCGGGGAGCTGTTTTTT
CASSPPPGELFF
>TRBD2|TRBV19|TRBJ2-5|-
TGTGCCAGTAACGATAGGCTAGCGGGGGACGAGACCCAGTACTTC
CASNDRLAGDETQYF
>-|TRBV28|TRBJ2-7|few
TGTGCCAGCAGTCTCCGGGTGACTAACGAGCAGTACTTC
CASSLRVTNEQYF
>TRBD2|TRBV2|TRBJ2-1|-
TGTGCCAGCAGTGAATCCGGGACTAGCGGCTACAATGAGCAGTTCTTC
CASSESGTSGYNEQFF
>TRBD2|TRBV7-2|TRBJ2-3|-
TGTGCCAGCAGCTCTCAAGCGGGGGGAACAGATACGCAGTATTTT
CASSSQAGGTDTQYF
>TRBD1|TRBV5-1|TRBJ1-1|-
TGCGCCAGCAGAACCCGAAGGGGGCGGACTGAAGCTTTCTTT
CASRTRRGRTEAFF
>TRBD1|TRBV19|TRBJ2-6|-
TGTGCCACCGGACAGGGGGCTGGGGCCAACGTCCTGACTTTC
CATGQGAGANVLTF
>-|TRBV7-8|TRBJ1-1|-
TGTGCCAGCAGCTTAGTTCAGGGGTCGAACACTGAAGCTTTCTTT
CASSLVQGSNTEAFF
>-|TRBV6-1|TRBJ1-2|-
TGTGCCAGCAGTGAAGCAGGGAGGGATGGCTACACCTTC
CASSEAGRDGYTF
>TRBD1|TRBV3-1/TRBV3-2|TRBJ2-1|-
TGTGCCAGCAGCCAAGATCTCGGGACAGCGGAGTTCTTC
CASSQDLGTAEFF
>-|TRBV5-1|TRBJ1-3|-
TGCGCCAGCAGCTTGAACAGGAACTCTGGAAACACCATATATTTT
CASSLNRNSGNTIYF
>-|TRBV3-1/TRBV3-2|TRBJ2-6|-
TGTGCCAGCAGCCATACATCTGGGGCCAACGTCCTGACTTTC
CASSHTSGANVLTF